The 21 T cell receptor beta chains below were found in one sample sequenced in a study of PD-1 blockade in classical Hodgkin lymphoma. Time point in this sample: newly diagnosed, previously untreated cHL patient sample. Thawed PBMCs were the source of CD8+ T cells, obtained through magnetic negative selection. TCRdb keeps only in-frame clones here, not all; method: immunoSEQ multiplex PCR. The sample shows 15,000 or so clones, roughly nine tenths of them seen only once. The sample was CD8+ T cells from blood. The receptor source for this set is a human donor with classical Hodgkin lymphoma.

This chain joins TRBV11-3 and TRBJ2-7; 7 bases line up with TRBD2. The CDR3 is 12 residues long. The V gene's germline CDR1 is SGHNT and CDR2 YENEEA. V lost 1 base, J lost 7 bases, and 1 base stayed unmatched. The CDR3 DNA follows: TGTGCCAGCAGCTTAGCAGCGGGGGAGCAGTACTTC. This sequence encodes CASSLAAGEQYF.

This clone was recorded a few times. The V call is TRBV5-6, the J call TRBJ1-1; D not resolved. This CDR3 comprises 14 residues. CDR1 and CDR2 from the germline V gene are SGHDT and YYEEEE. Trimming removed 5 bases from V and 4 bases from J, with 15 bases in between. The CDR3 reads CASSFPGSGTEAFF. The DNA for the CDR3 is TGTGCCAGCAGTTTTCCCGGGAGTGGCACTGAAGCTTTCTTT.

This chain links TRBV9 with TRBJ2-4; the match to TRBD2 covers 10 bases. The CDR3 length is 19 residues. Germline V gene lookup returns CDR1 SGDLS and CDR2 YYNGEE. Trimming at V came to 0 bases and at J to 1 base, leaving 10 bases not matched to a gene. The CDR3 spells CASSVGPAGGPGAKNIQYF. The CDR3, as DNA: TGTGCCAGCAGCGTAGGGCCAGCGGGAGGGCCGGGGGCCAAAAACATTCAGTACTTC.

The chain carries TRBV7-6 and TRBJ2-7, with D unresolved. V was trimmed by 0 bases and J by 2 bases, leaving 8 bases between them. In germline, CDR1 is SGHVS, CDR2 FNYEAQ. The CDR3 loop spans 14 amino acids. This CDR3 is CASSLALSAYEQYF. The CDR3 bases are TGTGCCAGCAGCTTAGCCCTTTCTGCCTACGAGCAGTACTTC.

V gene TRBV28 combines with J gene TRBJ1-1; D remains unclear. CDR3 length equals 16 residues. Trimming cost V 5 bases and J 0 bases, with 16 bases left between them. Germline CDR1 and CDR2: MDHEN and SYDVKM. Here the CDR3 DNA reads TGTGCCAGCAGTCGGCCATATTATCATTTGAACACTGAAGCTTTCTTT. Its translation: CASSRPYYHLNTEAFF.

V gene TRBV9 combines with J gene TRBJ2-1, with 10 positions matching TRBD2. This CDR3 is 20 amino acids long. Germline V gene lookup returns CDR1 SGDLS and CDR2 YYNGEE. The V gene end was trimmed by 7 bases and the J gene end by 1 base; junction bases not matched to a gene: 20. The CDR3 DNA reads TGTGCCAGCGGAGTCCCTAGGACTAGCGGACAAGAAGGGTCCTACAATGAGCAGTTCTTC. It specifies CASGVPRTSGQEGSYNEQFF. Complete variable domain (other parts from reference TRBV9 and TRBJ2-1): DSGVTQTPKHLITATGQRVTLRCSPRSGDLSVYWYQQSLDQGLQFLIQYYNGEERAKGNILERFSAQQFPDLHSELNLSSLELGDSALYFCASGVPRTSGQEGSYNEQFFGPGTRLTVL.

The J gene is TRBJ2-1, the V gene TRBV7-9; 10 bases are a match to TRBD2. CDR3 length: 14 amino acids. The V gene's germline CDR1 is SEHNR and CDR2 FQNEAQ (reference sequence). Losses at the gene ends were 5 bases for V and 5 bases for J; bases not matched to a gene: 3. The CDR3 DNA reads TGTGCCAGCAGCAGTACTAGCGGGAACAATGAGCAGTTCTTC. It specifies CASSSTSGNNEQFF.

The chain joins TRBV5-1 to TRBJ1-1; D possibly corresponds to TRBD1 (6 bases). The germline V and J ends were trimmed by 3 bases and 4 bases, with 16 bases remaining between them. CDR3 length equals 15 residues. The germline CDR1 and CDR2 sequences are SGHRS and YFSETQ. The CDR3 loop reads CASSSYLGGGTEAFF. The CDR3 region has the DNA TGCGCCAGCAGCTCCTACCTCGGGGGCGGCACTGAAGCTTTCTTT.

This clone has only a few counts. V is TRBV9 and J is TRBJ2-7; D call uncertain. CDR3 size: 13 residues. Germline V CDR1 and CDR2: SGDLS, YYNGEE. This CDR3 is CASSVILSHEQYV. CDR3 bases: TGTGCCAGCAGCGTGATCCTCTCCCACGAGCAGTACGTC.

The chain uses TRBV29-1 and TRBJ2-2, with D unclear. The V gene lost 7 bases and the J gene lost 4 bases, with 10 bases spanning the gap. The CDR3 totals 12 residues. The germline V gene has CDR1 SQVTM and CDR2 ANQGSEA. Here the CDR3 reads CSALDGTGELFF. Here the CDR3 DNA reads TGCAGCGCCCTTGACGGCACCGGGGAGCTGTTTTTT.

V and J are TRBV2 and TRBJ2-5; D not resolved. The J call may be wrong; the DNA end is better matched by TRBJ2-7. The germline V gene has CDR1 SNHLY and CDR2 FYNNEI. This CDR3 contains 13 residues. CDR3 sequence: CASSGFTTYEQYF. The CDR3 region has the DNA TGTGCCAGCAGTGGGTTCACTACCTACGAGCAGTACTTC.

The chain employs TRBV9 and TRBJ1-2; D is unclear. CDR3 length: 10 amino acids. The ends were cut back, 2 bases at V and 7 bases at J, with 3 bases in the middle. The V gene's germline CDR1 is SGDLS and CDR2 YYNGEE. The CDR3 region is CASSVSGYTF. CDR3 DNA: TGTGCCAGCAGCGTTAGTGGCTACACCTTC.

This chain joins TRBV6-4 and TRBJ2-3; 7 nucleotides agree with TRBD1. This CDR3 is 14 amino acids long. Germline V gives CDR1 MRHNA, CDR2 SNTAGT. Germline trimming cut 2 bases from V and 4 bases from J; bases unmatched to any gene: 3. The CDR3 region is CASSDEGAADTQYF. The DNA of the CDR3 is TGTGCCAGCAGTGACGAGGGGGCAGCAGATACGCAGTATTTT.

The J gene is TRBJ2-3, the V gene TRBV7-6, with TRBD1 identical over 10 bases. The V gene's germline CDR1 is SGHVS and CDR2 FNYEAQ. CDR3 size: 15 residues. V was clipped by 5 bases and J by 4 bases; unmatched bases: 6. CDR3 nucleotide sequence: TGTGCCAGCAGCCGCCGGGACAGGGGCGCAGATACGCAGTATTTT. Protein: CASSRRDRGADTQYF.

This rearrangement joins TRBV4-2 to TRBJ2-5; TRBD2 matches 11 bases. Trimming removed 2 bases from V and 2 bases from J; junction bases left unmatched: 7. The length of the CDR3 is 17 residues. Germline CDR1 LGHNA, CDR2 YNFKEQ. CDR3 DNA sequence: TGTGCCAGCAGCCAACGACTAGCGGGATCGCCACAAGAGACCCAGTACTTC. It specifies CASSQRLAGSPQETQYF.

V gene TRBV11-1 combines with J gene TRBJ1-1; D remains unclear. Germline V gene sequence: CDR1 SGHAT, CDR2 FQDESV (reference sequence). The CDR3 is 11 residues long. Trimming removed 5 bases at V and 1 base at J, with 2 bases between. The CDR3 protein is CASSRNTEAFF. In DNA, the CDR3 is TGTGCCAGCAGCCGGAACACTGAAGCTTTCTTT.

This chain joins TRBV10-3 and TRBJ2-1, with 7 bases lining up with TRBD2. The CDR3 consists of 15 residues. Trimming took 2 bases from V and 6 from J; bases not matched to a gene: 7. Per the germline V gene, CDR1 is ENHRY and CDR2 is SYGVKD. DNA for the CDR3: TGTGCCATCAGTGAGCTGGGGGAGGGCCGCAATGAGCAGTTCTTC. The encoded protein is CAISELGEGRNEQFF.

V and J are TRBV10-1 and TRBJ2-1, with D unclear. Germline CDR1 and CDR2: WNHNN and SYGVQD (reference sequence). The V and J ends lost 6 bases and 2 bases respectively, with 14 bases between them. The CDR3 runs to 15 residues. The CDR3 loop reads CASSNTEYAYNEQFF. The CDR3 nucleotides are TGCGCCAGCAGCAATACAGAATACGCCTACAATGAGCAGTTCTTC.

The V and J genes are TRBV10-1 and TRBJ2-7, with 9 bases lining up with TRBD1. The CDR3 sequence is 15 residues long. The junction had 4 bases not matched to a gene; V was cut back by 3 bases and J by 1 base. Per the germline V gene, CDR1 is WNHNN and CDR2 is SYGVQD (reference sequence). The DNA for the CDR3 is TGCGCCAGCAGTGATTTCGGACAGGGGTCCTACGAGCAGTACTTC. Protein sequence: CASSDFGQGSYEQYF.

This clone was recorded only once. This rearrangement joins TRBV18 to TRBJ2-3; the match to TRBD2 covers 11 bases. The CDR3 totals 17 residues. The V gene end was trimmed by 5 bases and the J gene end by 2 bases; junction bases not matched to a gene: 9. CDR1 and CDR2 from the germline V gene are KGHSH and LQKENI. The DNA for the CDR3 is TGTGCCAGCTCAGTCACCGGGACTAGCGGAACCACAGATACGCAGTATTTT. It codes for CASSVTGTSGTTDTQYF.

This clone was observed once. This sequence joins TRBV14 and TRBJ2-1; perhaps D is TRBD1 or TRBD2 (5 bases each). This CDR3 is built from 18 residues. V lost 0 bases, J lost 0 bases, and 15 bases lay in between. Germline-derived CDR1 and CDR2 are SGHDN and FVKESK. Here the CDR3 reads CASSQEKWGSSSYNEQFF. As DNA, the CDR3 is TGTGCCAGCAGCCAAGAAAAATGGGGGTCTAGCTCCTACAATGAGCAGTTCTTC.